A single T cell receptor beta chain is shown here with its context. The V end was cut by 2 bases, the J end by 0 bases, with 11 bases between. The germline CDR1 and CDR2 sequences are SGHTA and FQGNSA. CDR3 length equals 16 residues. TCR beta chains were sequenced at survey level with immunoSEQ. Using immunoSEQ multiplex PCR, the repertoire was profiled, and TCRdb retains in-frame clones only, with some absent. The profile shows approximately 70,000 clones, around 95% of them singletons. V usage is TRBV7-2 and J usage is TRBJ2-1, with a weak D call TRBD2 (6 bases). What was sequenced was PBMCs. The TCR originated in a middle-aged man with rheumatoid arthritis. The CDR3 loop is CASSLTGTHSYNEQFF. The CDR3 coding sequence is TGTGCCAGCAGCTTAACCGGGACTCACTCCTACAATGAGCAGTTCTTC.